This T cell receptor beta chain was captured in a study of shared clonotypes between healthy human individuals. The healthy adult donors were HIV-negative and reported no recent acute infections or vaccinations. In replicate PCRs of unsorted PBMC, about 0.3 ug DNA, 25,000 to 35,000 T cell genomes, was used. The sequenced material, unsorted PBMC DNA, was run on ten immunoSEQ deep assay plates. TCRdb's copy holds only in-frame clones and misses some; the assay was immunoSEQ multiplex PCR. The sample carries fewer than 550,000 clones, about 75% recorded once. With V trimmed by 6 bases and J by 6 bases, 1 base remained unmatched. This CDR3 spans 13 amino acids. The germline CDR1 and CDR2 sequences are KGHSH and LQKENI.

This TCR was recovered from a woman in her forties in good health. Some clones in this sample may be carry-over from other donors' samples. The chain recombines TRBV18 with TRBJ2-7, with TRBD2 identical over 14 bases. The sequencing input was PBMCs. As DNA, the CDR3 is TGTGCCAGCTCCGGGACTAGCGGGAGCGAGCAGTACTTC. Protein: CASSGTSGSEQYF. Using reference TRBV18 and TRBJ2-7 for the parts outside the CDR3, the full variable domain is NAGVMQNPRHLVRRRGQEARLRCSPMKGHSHVYWYRQLPEEGLKFMVYLQKENIIDESGMPKERFSAEFPKEGPSILRIQQVVRGDSAAYFCASSGTSGSEQYFGPGTRLTVT.